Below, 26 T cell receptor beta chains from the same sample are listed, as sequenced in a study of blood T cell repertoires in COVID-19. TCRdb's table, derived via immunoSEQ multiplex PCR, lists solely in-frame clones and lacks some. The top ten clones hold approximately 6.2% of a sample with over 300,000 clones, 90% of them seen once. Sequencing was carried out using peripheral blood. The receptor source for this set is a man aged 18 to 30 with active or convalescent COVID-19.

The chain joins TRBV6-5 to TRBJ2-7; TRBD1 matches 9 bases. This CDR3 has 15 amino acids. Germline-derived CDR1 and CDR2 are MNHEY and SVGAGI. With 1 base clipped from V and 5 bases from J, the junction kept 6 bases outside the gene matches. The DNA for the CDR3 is TGTGCCAGCAGTTACTTAAGGGGACAGGGAAACGAGCAGTACTTC. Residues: CASSYLRGQGNEQYF.

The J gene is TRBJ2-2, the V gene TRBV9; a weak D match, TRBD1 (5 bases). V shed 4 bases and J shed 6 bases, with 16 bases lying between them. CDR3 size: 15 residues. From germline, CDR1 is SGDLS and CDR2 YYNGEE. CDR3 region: CASSLQGSNSGELFF. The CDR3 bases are TGTGCCAGCAGCCTCCAGGGCTCAAATTCCGGGGAGCTGTTTTTT.

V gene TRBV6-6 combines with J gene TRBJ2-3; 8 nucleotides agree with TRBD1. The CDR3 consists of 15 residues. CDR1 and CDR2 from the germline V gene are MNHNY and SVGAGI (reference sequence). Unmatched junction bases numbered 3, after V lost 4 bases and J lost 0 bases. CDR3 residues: CASSSRDRSTDTQYF. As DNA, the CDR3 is TGTGCCAGCAGTTCCCGGGACAGGAGCACAGATACGCAGTATTTT.

As DNA, the CDR3 is TGTGCCAGCAGTTTATTTGCAGCGGGGGGAAGCTCCTACAATGAGCAGTTCTTC. It specifies CASSLFAAGGSSYNEQFF. The chain combines TRBV27 with TRBJ2-1; 9 bases fit TRBD2. CDR3 length: 18 residues. The germline V gene has CDR1 MNHEY and CDR2 SMNVEV (reference sequence). V lost 1 base and J lost 0; bases outside the gene matches: 7.

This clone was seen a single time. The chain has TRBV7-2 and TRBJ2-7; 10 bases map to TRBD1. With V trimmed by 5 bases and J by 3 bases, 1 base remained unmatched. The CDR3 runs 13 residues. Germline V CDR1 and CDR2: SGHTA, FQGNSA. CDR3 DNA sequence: TGTGCCAGCAGCCGGACAGGGGGCTACGAGCAGTACTTC. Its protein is CASSRTGGYEQYF.

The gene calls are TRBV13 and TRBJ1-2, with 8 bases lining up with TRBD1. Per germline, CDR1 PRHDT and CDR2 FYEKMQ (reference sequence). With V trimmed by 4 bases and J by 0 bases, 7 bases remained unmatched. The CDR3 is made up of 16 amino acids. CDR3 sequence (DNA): TGTGCCAGCAGCTCCGGGACAGGAATTTCTAACTATGGCTACACCTTC. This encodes CASSSGTGISNYGYTF.

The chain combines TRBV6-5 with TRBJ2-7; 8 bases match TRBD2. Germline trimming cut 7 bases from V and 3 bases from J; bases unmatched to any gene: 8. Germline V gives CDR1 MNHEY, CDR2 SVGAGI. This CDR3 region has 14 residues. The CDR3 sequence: CASTRSAGGYEQYF. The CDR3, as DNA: TGTGCCAGCACCAGGAGTGCGGGGGGCTACGAGCAGTACTTC.

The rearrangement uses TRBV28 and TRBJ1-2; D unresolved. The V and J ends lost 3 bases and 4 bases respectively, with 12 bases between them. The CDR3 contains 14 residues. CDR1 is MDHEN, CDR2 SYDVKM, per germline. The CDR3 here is CASSLVTGGYGYTF. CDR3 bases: TGTGCCAGCAGTTTGGTTACCGGCGGCTATGGCTACACCTTC.

CDR3 region: CASSYWGGDNSPLHF. Here the CDR3 DNA reads TGTGCCAGCAGTTATTGGGGAGGGGATAATTCACCCCTCCACTTT. This rearrangement joins TRBV6-2 or TRBV6-3 to TRBJ1-6, with D maybe TRBD1 (5 bases). Trimming cost V 3 bases and J 5 bases, with 11 bases left between them. CDR3 size: 15 residues. Germline CDR1 MNHEY, CDR2 SVGEGT.

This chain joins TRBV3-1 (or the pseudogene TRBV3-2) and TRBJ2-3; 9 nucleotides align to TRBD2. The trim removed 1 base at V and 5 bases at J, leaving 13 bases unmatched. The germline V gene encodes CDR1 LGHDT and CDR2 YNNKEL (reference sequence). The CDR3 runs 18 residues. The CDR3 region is CASSQGRLAGSSIDTQYF. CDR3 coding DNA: TGTGCCAGCAGCCAAGGTCGGCTAGCGGGAAGTTCTATAGATACGCAGTATTTT.

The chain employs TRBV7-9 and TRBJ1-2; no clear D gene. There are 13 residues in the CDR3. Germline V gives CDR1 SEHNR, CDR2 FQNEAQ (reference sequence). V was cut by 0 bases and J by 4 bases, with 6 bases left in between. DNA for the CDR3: TGTGCCAGCAGCTTAGCGCTGAGCTATGGCTACACCTTC. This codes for CASSLALSYGYTF. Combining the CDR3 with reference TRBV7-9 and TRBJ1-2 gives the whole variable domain DTGVSQNPRHKITKRGQNVTFRCDPISEHNRLYWYRQTLGQGPEFLTYFQNEAQLEKSRLLSDRFSAERPKGSFSTLEIQRTEQGDSAMYLCASSLALSYGYTFGSGTRLTVV.

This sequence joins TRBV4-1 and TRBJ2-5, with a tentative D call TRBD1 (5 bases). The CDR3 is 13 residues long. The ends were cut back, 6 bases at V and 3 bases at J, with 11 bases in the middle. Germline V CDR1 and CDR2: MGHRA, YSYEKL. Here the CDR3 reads CASRATGKETQYF. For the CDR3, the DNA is TGCGCCAGCAGGGCCACAGGAAAAGAGACCCAGTACTTC.

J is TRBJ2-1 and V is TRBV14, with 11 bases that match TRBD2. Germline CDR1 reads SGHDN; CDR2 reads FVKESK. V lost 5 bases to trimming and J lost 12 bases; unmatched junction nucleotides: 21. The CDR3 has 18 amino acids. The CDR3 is CASSYLLMTSGALGTQFF. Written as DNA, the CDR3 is TGTGCCAGCAGCTATCTGCTCATGACTAGCGGGGCTTTGGGAACGCAGTTCTTC.

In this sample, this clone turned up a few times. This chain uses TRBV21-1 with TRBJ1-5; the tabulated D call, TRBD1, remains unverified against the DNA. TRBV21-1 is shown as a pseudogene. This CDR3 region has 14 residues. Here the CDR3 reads CASSRDRVGQPQHF. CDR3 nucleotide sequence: TGTGCCAGCAGCAGGGACAGGGTGGGTCAGCCCCAGCATTTT.

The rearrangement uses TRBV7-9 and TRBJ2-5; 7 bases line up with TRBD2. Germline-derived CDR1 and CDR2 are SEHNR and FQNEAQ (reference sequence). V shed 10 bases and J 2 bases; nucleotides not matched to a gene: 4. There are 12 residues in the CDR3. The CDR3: CATSGSQETQYF. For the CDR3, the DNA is TGTGCCACTAGCGGATCACAAGAGACCCAGTACTTC.

CDR3 in amino acids: CASSLGADSGGYTF. The CDR3 DNA reads TGTGCCAGCAGCTTAGGGGCTGACTCGGGGGGCTACACCTTC. The chain employs TRBV11-2 and TRBJ1-2, with no clear D. V was shortened by 1 base and J by 8 bases, with 14 bases between the two germline ends. The CDR3 loop spans 14 amino acids. In germline, CDR1 is SGHAT, CDR2 FQNNGV. Drawing the rest from reference TRBV11-2 and TRBJ1-2, the complete variable domain is EAGVAQSPRYKIIEKRQSVAFWCNPISGHATLYWYQQILGQGPKLLIQFQNNGVVDDSQLPKDRFSAERLKGVDSTLKIQPAKLEDSAVYLCASSLGADSGGYTFGSGTRLTVV.

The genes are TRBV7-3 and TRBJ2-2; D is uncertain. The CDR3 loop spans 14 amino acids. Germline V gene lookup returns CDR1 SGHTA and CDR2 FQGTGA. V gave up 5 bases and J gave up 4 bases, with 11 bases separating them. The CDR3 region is CASSPDTPTGELFF. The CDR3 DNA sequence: TGTGCCAGCAGCCCTGACACACCCACCGGGGAGCTGTTTTTT.

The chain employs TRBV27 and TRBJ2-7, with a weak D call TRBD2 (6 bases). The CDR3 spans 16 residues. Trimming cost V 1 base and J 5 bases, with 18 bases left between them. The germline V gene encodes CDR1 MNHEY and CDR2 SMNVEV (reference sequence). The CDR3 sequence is CASSLWGVGGANEQYF. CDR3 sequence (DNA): TGTGCCAGCAGTTTATGGGGGGTAGGTGGGGCGAACGAGCAGTACTTC.

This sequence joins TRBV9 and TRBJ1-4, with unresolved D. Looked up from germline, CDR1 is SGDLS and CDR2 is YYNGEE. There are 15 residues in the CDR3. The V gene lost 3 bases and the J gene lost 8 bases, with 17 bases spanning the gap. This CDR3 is CASSAGGGMREKLFF. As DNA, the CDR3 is TGTGCCAGCAGCGCGGGAGGTGGGATGAGGGAAAAACTGTTTTTT.

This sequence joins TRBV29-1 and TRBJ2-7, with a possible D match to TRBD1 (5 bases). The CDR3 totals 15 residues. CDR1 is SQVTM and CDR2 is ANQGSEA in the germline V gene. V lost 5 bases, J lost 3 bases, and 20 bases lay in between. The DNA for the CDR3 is TGCAGCGTTTTATTATGGCAGGGTATTTTCTACGAGCAGTACTTC. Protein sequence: CSVLLWQGIFYEQYF.

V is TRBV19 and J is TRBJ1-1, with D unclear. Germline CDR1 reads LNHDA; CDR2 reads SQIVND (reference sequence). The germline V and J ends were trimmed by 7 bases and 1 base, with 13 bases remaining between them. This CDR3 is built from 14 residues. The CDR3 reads CASTPGGPNTEAFF. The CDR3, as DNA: TGTGCCAGTACTCCGGGCGGGCCGAACACTGAAGCTTTCTTT.

The CDR3 is CANGWDRGYEQYF. For the CDR3, the DNA is TGTGCCAACGGATGGGACAGGGGCTACGAGCAGTACTTC. The chain uses TRBV10-3 and TRBJ2-7, with 10 bases lining up with TRBD1. The ends lost 10 bases at V and 3 bases at J; junction bases unmatched: 6. In germline, CDR1 is ENHRY, CDR2 SYGVKD. This CDR3 is 13 amino acids long.

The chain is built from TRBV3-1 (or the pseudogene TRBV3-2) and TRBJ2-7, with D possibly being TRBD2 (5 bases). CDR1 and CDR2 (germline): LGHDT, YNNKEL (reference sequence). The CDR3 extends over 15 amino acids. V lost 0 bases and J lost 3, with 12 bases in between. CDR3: CASSQDGIGGYEQYF. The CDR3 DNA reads TGTGCCAGCAGCCAAGATGGTATCGGAGGCTACGAGCAGTACTTC.

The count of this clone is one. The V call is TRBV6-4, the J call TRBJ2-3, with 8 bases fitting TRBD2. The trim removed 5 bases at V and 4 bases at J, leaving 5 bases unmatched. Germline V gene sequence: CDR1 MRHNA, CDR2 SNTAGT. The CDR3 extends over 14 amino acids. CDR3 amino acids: CASSSGGSADTQYF. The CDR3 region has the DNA TGTGCCAGCAGTAGCGGGGGTAGCGCAGATACGCAGTATTTT.

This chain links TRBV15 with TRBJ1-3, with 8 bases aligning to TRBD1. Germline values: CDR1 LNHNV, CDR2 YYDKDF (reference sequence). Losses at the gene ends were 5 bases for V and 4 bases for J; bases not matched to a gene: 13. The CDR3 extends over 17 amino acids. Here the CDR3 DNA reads TGTGCCACCAGCCGGACAGGGTATGGCCTGGCGGGAAACACCATATATTTT. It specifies CATSRTGYGLAGNTIYF.

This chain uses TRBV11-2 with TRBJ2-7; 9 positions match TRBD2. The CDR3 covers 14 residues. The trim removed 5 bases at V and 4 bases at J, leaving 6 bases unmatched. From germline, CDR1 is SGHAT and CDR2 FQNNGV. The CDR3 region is CASSNRTSAYEQYF. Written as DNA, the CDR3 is TGTGCCAGCAGCAACCGGACTAGCGCTTACGAGCAGTACTTC.